A single sample is the source of the 7 T cell receptor beta chains below, sequenced in a study of cytomegalovirus exposure and HLA in healthy donors. Profiling relied on immunoSEQ multiplex PCR, and the TCRdb table lists in-frame clones only, not all of them. The data hold about 340,000 clones, with more than 80% observed a single time. The sequencing input was PBMCs. Receptor source: a woman aged 18-29 years in good health and CMV-seronegative.

The V and J genes are TRBV19 and TRBJ2-3; 10 positions match TRBD2. After removal of 3 bases from V and 0 bases from J, the junction contained 3 bases not matched to a gene. The CDR3 runs to 16 residues. CDR1 LNHDA and CDR2 SQIVND come from the germline V gene (reference sequence). DNA of the CDR3: TGTGCCAGTAGTATCGAGACTAGCGGGAGCACAGATACGCAGTATTTT. It encodes CASSIETSGSTDTQYF. The variable domain in full, completed from reference TRBV19 and TRBJ2-3, reads DGGITQSPKYLFRKEGQNVTLSCEQNLNHDAMYWYRQDPGQGLRLIYYSQIVNDFQKGDIAEGYSVSREKKESFPLTVTSAQKNPTAFYLCASSIETSGSTDTQYFGPGTRLTVL.

The table lists this clone with a few counts. CDR3 DNA: TGTGCCAGCAGTCACGGACAGGGGACCTACGAGCAGTACTTC. Translated, it gives CASSHGQGTYEQYF. This chain connects TRBV27 to TRBJ2-7, with TRBD1 matching over 9 bases. With 5 bases clipped from V and 2 bases from J, the junction kept 4 bases outside the gene matches. The CDR3 totals 14 residues. Germline CDR1 reads MNHEY; CDR2 reads SMNVEV (reference sequence).

The chain is built from TRBV14 and TRBJ2-7, with 9 bases identical to TRBD1. Germline CDR1 reads SGHDN; CDR2 reads FVKESK. The CDR3 runs to 16 residues. Trimming removed 4 bases from V and 4 bases from J; junction bases left unmatched: 11. This CDR3 reads CASSPHRGRSFYEQYF. The CDR3 region has the DNA TGTGCCAGCAGCCCCCACAGGGGGCGATCCTTTTACGAGCAGTACTTC.

As DNA, the CDR3 is TGTGCCAGCAGCATTGGGACAGGGGGCGTCGGTACTGAAGCTTTCTTT. Residues: CASSIGTGGVGTEAFF. The chain couples TRBV11-2 to TRBJ1-1; TRBD1 matches at 12 bases. Germline loops: CDR1 SGHAT, CDR2 FQNNGV. The CDR3 totals 16 residues. V lost 5 bases and J lost 5; bases outside the gene matches: 9.

This chain connects TRBV7-2 to TRBJ2-1; 8 nucleotides match TRBD2. CDR1 is SGHTA and CDR2 is FQGNSA in the germline V gene. With V trimmed by 6 bases and J by 9 bases, 10 bases remained unmatched. The CDR3 is made up of 14 amino acids. Here the CDR3 reads CASRAPGGPGEQFF. CDR3 coding DNA: TGTGCCAGCAGGGCACCGGGAGGGCCTGGTGAGCAGTTCTTC.

This chain links TRBV7-9 with TRBJ1-2; D gene uncertain. This CDR3 comprises 12 residues. Trimming removed 5 bases from V and 1 base from J, with 5 bases in between. The V gene's germline CDR1 is SEHNR and CDR2 FQNEAQ (reference sequence). In DNA, the CDR3 is TGTGCCAGCAGCCCTAATAACTATGGCTACACCTTC. Its translation: CASSPNNYGYTF.

This chain connects TRBV25-1 to TRBJ1-2, with no clear D. Germline values: CDR1 MGHDK, CDR2 SYGVNS. The CDR3 contains 12 residues. V lost 1 base, J lost 4 bases, and 4 bases lay in between. CDR3 in amino acids: CASSESLYGYTF. As DNA, the CDR3 is TGTGCCAGCAGTGAATCCCTCTATGGCTACACCTTC.